The entry below gives a single T cell receptor beta chain sequence along with its context. Its antigen is unidentified. The data derive from a study of OX40 agonist ivuxolimab in advanced cancers. Study results and caveats: CD8+ T cells (on average) carried more expanded clones than CD4+ T cells.

Measured with immunoSEQ multiplex PCR; TCRdb has only the in-frame clones, and not every one. Among around 84,000 clones listed, approximately 89% were seen once. V lost 1 base, J lost 2 bases, and 9 bases lay in between. This CDR3 is built from 15 residues. CDR1 and CDR2 from the germline V gene are SGHRS and YFSETQ. This chain uses TRBV5-1 with TRBJ2-2; D is unresolved. The clonotype originates from an adult with an advanced solid tumor such as melanoma, head and neck, liver or kidney cancer. The specimen was CD4+ or CD8+ T cells sorted from blood, collected in a trial of the OX40 agonist ivuxolimab. The CDR3 region is CASSLSGQNTGELFF. The CDR3 region has the DNA TGCGCCAGCAGCTTGTCAGGCCAAAACACCGGGGAGCTGTTTTTT.